One sample yielded the 29 T cell receptor beta chains listed below, sequenced in a study of cytomegalovirus exposure and HLA in healthy donors. The PCR made use of 60 Vbeta and 13 Jbeta primers. Libraries were prepared by immunoSEQ multiplex PCR; TCRdb keeps only in-frame clonotypes and omits some of them. The repertoire consists of some 180,000 clones, with 70% to 80% occurring once and the leading ten covering 3.5% to 4.5%. Material: PBMCs. The source is a woman aged 60-75 years in good health and CMV-seropositive.

This clone came up once. The chain employs TRBV2 and TRBJ2-7; 7 positions match TRBD1. In germline, CDR1 is SNHLY, CDR2 FYNNEI. J lost 0 bases, V lost 6 bases, and 5 bases had no gene match. CDR3 length: 14 amino acids. The CDR3 region is CASRIGQVSYEQYF. The CDR3 DNA follows: TGTGCCAGCAGGATCGGACAGGTCTCCTACGAGCAGTACTTC.

The chain joins TRBV7-2 to TRBJ1-4; D perhaps matches TRBD1 (5 bases). The germline V gene has CDR1 SGHTA and CDR2 FQGNSA. Trimming cost V 3 bases and J 4 bases, with 6 bases left between them. The CDR3 spans 13 residues. CDR3 loop: CASSLQGNEKLFF. CDR3 nucleotides: TGTGCCAGCAGCTTGCAGGGTAATGAAAAACTGTTTTTT.

This clone was found once. V is TRBV19 and J is TRBJ2-7; TRBD2 matches at 11 bases. The V segment lost 4 bases and the J segment 1 base; nucleotides outside the gene matches: 6. The germline V gene has CDR1 LNHDA and CDR2 SQIVND (reference sequence). The length of the CDR3 is 16 residues. The CDR3: CASSKGGTSGSYEQYF. The CDR3 bases are TGTGCCAGTAGTAAGGGCGGGACTAGCGGATCCTACGAGCAGTACTTC.

V usage is TRBV13 and J usage is TRBJ2-7, with TRBD2 matching over 8 bases. V shed 2 bases, J shed 4 bases, and the junction held 10 bases outside the gene matches. CDR1 is PRHDT, CDR2 FYEKMQ, per germline (reference sequence). The CDR3 has 16 residues. DNA of the CDR3: TGTGCCAGCAGCTTATGGGACTTGGGCGGGGGGTACGAGCAGTACTTC. Its protein product is CASSLWDLGGGYEQYF.

The rearrangement joins TRBV4-3 to TRBJ2-3; TRBD2 matches at 10 bases. After removal of 1 base from V and 0 bases from J, the junction contained 7 bases not matched to a gene. Looked up from germline, CDR1 is LGHNA and CDR2 is YSLEER. The CDR3 totals 18 residues. This chain's CDR3 is CASSQGSGGTPSTDTQYF. The CDR3 DNA is TGCGCCAGCAGCCAAGGTAGCGGGGGGACCCCTAGCACAGATACGCAGTATTTT.

The V gene is TRBV15, the J gene TRBJ2-3; unclear D gene. Trimming cost V 3 bases and J 6 bases, with 4 bases left between them. From germline, CDR1 is LNHNV and CDR2 YYDKDF (reference sequence). The length of the CDR3 is 11 residues. The CDR3 reads CATSRRDTQYF. CDR3 in DNA: TGTGCCACCAGCAGGCGGGATACGCAGTATTTT.

The chain couples TRBV4-3 to TRBJ1-2, with a tentative D call TRBD1 (6 bases). The CDR3 covers 13 residues. In germline, CDR1 is LGHNA, CDR2 YSLEER. V dropped 0 bases and J dropped 14 bases, with 16 bases sitting between them. This CDR3 reads CASSQDEGGGGTF. The CDR3 coding sequence is TGCGCCAGCAGCCAAGATGAGGGGGGGGGTGGGACCTTC.

This chain links TRBV6-1 with TRBJ2-7, with D possibly being TRBD1 (5 bases). This CDR3 comprises 14 residues. CDR1 and CDR2 (germline): MNHNS, SASEGT. The germline V and J ends were trimmed by 7 bases and 5 bases, with 18 bases remaining between them. CDR3 protein: CASKMVGADNEQYF. The DNA of the CDR3 is TGTGCCAGCAAAATGGTTGGGGCGGACAACGAGCAGTACTTC.

This clone was seen only a few times. The chain joins TRBV7-2 to TRBJ2-5, with D uncertain. Germline V CDR1 and CDR2: SGHTA, FQGNSA. CDR3 length equals 11 residues. The V end was cut by 5 bases, the J end by 5 bases, with 6 bases between. The CDR3 DNA reads TGTGCCAGCAGCCAATTTGAGACCCAGTACTTC. This encodes CASSQFETQYF.

The rearrangement joins TRBV27 to TRBJ2-7; 8 bases are a match to TRBD1. This CDR3 spans 14 amino acids. V gave up 5 bases and J gave up 5 bases; unmatched junction bases: 8. The germline V gene has CDR1 MNHEY and CDR2 SMNVEV (reference sequence). In DNA, the CDR3 is TGTGCCAGCAGTCCAGGACAGGGTCGCAACGAGCAGTACTTC. It specifies CASSPGQGRNEQYF.

The chain uses TRBV7-2 and TRBJ2-5; TRBD2 agrees at 8 bases. This CDR3 contains 18 residues. Germline assignment: CDR1 SGHTA and CDR2 FQGNSA. Trimming took 6 bases from V and 4 from J; bases not matched to a gene: 19. The chain's CDR3 is CASSHWAGGRGGGETQYF. The CDR3 bases are TGTGCCAGCAGTCATTGGGCGGGAGGTCGGGGGGGCGGAGAGACCCAGTACTTC.

This rearrangement joins TRBV9 to TRBJ1-6; 8 nucleotides agree with TRBD1. Germline V lookup: CDR1 SGDLS, CDR2 YYNGEE. The CDR3 has 16 amino acids. The J segment lost 4 bases and the V segment lost 4 bases, leaving 7 bases of the junction unmatched. This CDR3 is CASSLGTGQYNSPLHF. DNA for the CDR3: TGTGCCAGCAGCTTGGGGACAGGCCAGTATAATTCACCCCTCCACTTT.

CDR3 coding DNA: TGTGCCAGCAGTTACCACGGAGTAAATTCACCCCTCCACTTT. Protein product: CASSYHGVNSPLHF. V usage is TRBV27 and J usage is TRBJ1-6; D gene unclear. The germline V gene has CDR1 MNHEY and CDR2 SMNVEV (reference sequence). The CDR3 runs 14 residues. V lost 4 bases to trimming and J lost 7 bases, with 11 bases between them.

The V and J genes are TRBV11-3 and TRBJ1-2; D uncertain. This CDR3 comprises 16 residues. Trimming shortened V by 3 bases and J by 2 bases, and 16 bases separated the two germline ends. Germline assignment: CDR1 SGHNT and CDR2 YENEEA. Written as DNA, the CDR3 is TGTGCCAGCAGCTTTACCGGAGGTGGGGTAAACTATGGCTACACCTTC. Its translation: CASSFTGGGVNYGYTF.

The chain uses TRBV7-9 and TRBJ1-6; D gene unclear. Germline V gene sequence: CDR1 SEHNR, CDR2 FQNEAQ (reference sequence). V was shortened by 5 bases and J by 0 bases, with 17 bases between the two germline ends. This CDR3 is built from 18 residues. The CDR3 sequence: CASSLHDFRSSYNSPLHF. In nucleotides, the CDR3 is TGTGCCAGCAGCCTGCACGACTTCCGATCCTCCTATAATTCACCCCTCCACTTT.

This rearrangement joins TRBV29-1 to TRBJ1-5, with D possibly matching TRBD1 (5 bases). Deletions cut 3 bases from V and 6 bases from J, with 12 bases between. Germline CDR1 is SQVTM and CDR2 is ANQGSEA. There are 13 residues in the CDR3. CDR3 DNA: TGCAGCGTTGAGGGGGGGGTAGGTCAGCCCCAGCATTTT. Its translation: CSVEGGVGQPQHF.

The genes are TRBV28 and TRBJ2-5, with D maybe TRBD2 (6 bases). The V gene's germline CDR1 is MDHEN and CDR2 SYDVKM. Trimming stripped 5 bases from V and 1 base from J, with 17 bases between. The CDR3 runs 16 residues. The CDR3 sequence is CASSLHLPSVQETQYF. The CDR3 DNA reads as TGTGCCAGCAGTCTCCACCTCCCTAGCGTCCAAGAGACCCAGTACTTC. Complete variable domain (other parts from reference TRBV28 and TRBJ2-5): DVKVTQSSRYLVKRTGEKVFLECVQDMDHENMFWYRQDPGLGLRLIYFSYDVKMKEKGDIPEGYSVSREKKERFSLILESASTNQTSMYLCASSLHLPSVQETQYFGPGTRLLVL.

The rearrangement joins TRBV25-1 to TRBJ2-5; 9 bases match TRBD2. Looked up from germline, CDR1 is MGHDK and CDR2 is SYGVNS. The J segment lost 4 bases and the V segment lost 5 bases, leaving 14 bases of the junction unmatched. This CDR3 is 17 amino acids long. The CDR3 nucleotides are TGTGCCAGCAGTTCCCCTCTGGGACTAGCAGTTGGAGAGACCCAGTACTTC. Residues: CASSSPLGLAVGETQYF.

There are a few counts of this clone. J is TRBJ1-1 and V is TRBV29-1; perhaps TRBD1 as D (6 bases). The V end was cut by 8 bases, the J end by 1 base, with 14 bases between. Germline V gene data show CDR1 as SQVTM and CDR2 as ANQGSEA. This CDR3 region has 13 residues. The CDR3 coding sequence is TGCAGCACACAGGGACCGGAGAACACTGAAGCTTTCTTT. Translation gives CSTQGPENTEAFF.

This chain links TRBV6-6 with TRBJ1-5, with no clear D. V was clipped by 3 bases and J by 4 bases, with 13 bases between them. The length of the CDR3 is 15 residues. The germline CDR1 and CDR2 sequences are MNHNY and SVGAGI (reference sequence). CDR3 nucleotide sequence: TGTGCCAGCAGTTATTACGGCGGGGAGAATCAGCCCCAGCATTTT. It specifies CASSYYGGENQPQHF.

In its sample, this clone was seen a few times. The chain's CDR3 is CASSFTGDGKETQYF. Here the CDR3 DNA reads TGCGCCAGCAGCTTCACAGGGGATGGGAAGGAGACCCAGTACTTC. The gene calls are TRBV5-1 and TRBJ2-5, with 7 bases that match TRBD1. Germline-derived CDR1 and CDR2 are SGHRS and YFSETQ. The CDR3 runs 15 residues. V dropped 2 bases and J dropped 5; count of bases not matched to a gene: 9. Full variable domain (outside the CDR3, taken from reference TRBV5-1 and TRBJ2-5): KAGVTQTPRYLIKTRGQQVTLSCSPISGHRSVSWYQQTPGQGLQFLFEYFSETQRNKGNFPGRFSGRQFSNSRSEMNVSTLELGDSALYLCASSFTGDGKETQYFGPGTRLLVL.

The genes are TRBV6-5 and TRBJ2-2; 11 bases match TRBD2. The CDR3 sequence is 16 residues long. In germline, CDR1 is MNHEY, CDR2 SVGAGI. J gave up 4 bases and V 0 bases, and 1 base lay outside the gene matches. The CDR3: CASSYSTSGSTGELFF. Written as DNA, the CDR3 is TGTGCCAGCAGTTACTCTACTAGCGGGAGCACCGGGGAGCTGTTTTTT.

About this clone: A junction end diverges from the germline sequence, so it may reflect a read error. The rearrangement uses TRBV6-5 and TRBJ2-7, with 10 bases aligning to TRBD1. The CDR3 is made up of 14 amino acids. Germline V gene lookup returns CDR1 MNHEY and CDR2 SVGAGI. CDR3 nucleotide sequence: TGTGCCAGCAGTTCGACAGGGGGCTCCGACGAGCAGTACTTC. Its translation is CASSSTGGSDEQYF.

The V and J genes are TRBV19 and TRBJ1-2, with TRBD1 as a possible D gene (6 bases). Trimming took 7 bases from V and 0 from J, leaving 12 bases between them. The V gene's germline CDR1 is LNHDA and CDR2 SQIVND (reference sequence). The CDR3 is made up of 14 amino acids. CDR3 amino acids: CASTDRTTNYGYTF. CDR3 DNA: TGTGCCAGTACCGACAGGACAACTAACTATGGCTACACCTTC. The full variable domain, its missing parts supplied by reference TRBV19 and TRBJ1-2, is DGGITQSPKYLFRKEGQNVTLSCEQNLNHDAMYWYRQDPGQGLRLIYYSQIVNDFQKGDIAEGYSVSREKKESFPLTVTSAQKNPTAFYLCASTDRTTNYGYTFGSGTRLTVV.

The rearrangement uses TRBV6-4 and TRBJ2-3, with D perhaps matching TRBD1 (5 bases). V lost 2 bases and J 4 bases, leaving 7 bases between the germline ends. This CDR3 comprises 13 residues. Per germline, CDR1 MRHNA and CDR2 SNTAGT. The CDR3 DNA reads TGTGCCAGCAGTGACGGGGCGGCAGATACGCAGTATTTT. Protein sequence: CASSDGAADTQYF.

This chain connects TRBV7-2 to TRBJ2-1; TRBD2 agrees at 7 bases. V gave up 0 bases and J gave up 1 base; unmatched junction bases: 3. Germline CDR1 and CDR2: SGHTA and FQGNSA. There are 16 residues in the CDR3. The CDR3: CASSLAGGGSYNEQFF. CDR3 in DNA: TGTGCCAGCAGCTTAGCTGGCGGGGGATCCTACAATGAGCAGTTCTTC.

The gene calls are TRBV4-3 and TRBJ2-7, with TRBD2 matching over 8 bases. There are 14 residues in the CDR3. Germline V gene lookup returns CDR1 LGHNA and CDR2 YSLEER. The V and J ends lost 4 bases and 4 bases, in that order; junction bases with no gene match: 6. The CDR3 DNA reads as TGCGCCAGCAGCCCGGGGACTAGGAGGTACGAGCAGTACTTC. As protein: CASSPGTRRYEQYF.

The chain combines TRBV7-3 with TRBJ2-7; tentative D call: TRBD2 (5 bases). This CDR3 has 15 amino acids. V lost 2 bases, J lost 0 bases, and 11 bases lay in between. The germline V gene encodes CDR1 SGHTA and CDR2 FQGTGA. This chain's CDR3 is CASSLFAGSSYEQYF. CDR3 nucleotide sequence: TGTGCCAGCAGCTTATTTGCTGGGAGCTCCTACGAGCAGTACTTC.

The chain has TRBV30 and TRBJ2-7; 8 nucleotides match TRBD1. The CDR3 has 14 amino acids. Germline trimming cut 0 bases from V and 4 bases from J; bases unmatched to any gene: 5. The V gene's germline CDR1 is GTSNPN and CDR2 SVGIG (reference sequence). The CDR3 bases are TGTGCCTGGAGTGTATCCAGGGGGCTATACGAGCAGTACTTC. This gives the protein CAWSVSRGLYEQYF.